Presented here are 14 T cell receptor beta chains from one specimen sequenced in a study of blood T cell repertoires in COVID-19. Only in-frame clones appear in the TCRdb table, and some are missing; sequencing was by immunoSEQ multiplex PCR. The repertoire has more than 85,000 clones, around 85% of them found once; the top ten carry about two fifths. The sample was peripheral blood. Receptor source: an older man with acute or convalescent COVID-19.

V is TRBV21-1 and J is TRBJ1-2; the table's D call of TRBD1 was not tested on the DNA. TRBV21-1 is a recognized pseudogene. This CDR3 spans 15 amino acids. The CDR3 protein is CASSARTVAGWGYTF. CDR3 nucleotides: TGTGCCAGCAGCGCACGGACAGTGGCGGGTTGGGGCTACACCTTC.

The gene calls are TRBV5-4 and TRBJ2-7, with TRBD1 identical over 10 bases. Germline V gene data show CDR1 as SGHNT and CDR2 as YYREEE (reference sequence). V was pared by 4 bases and J by 5 bases, with 9 bases of the junction left unmatched. CDR3 size: 15 residues. DNA of the CDR3: TGTGCCAGCAGCGGCCGGGACAGGGGTATTAACGAGCAGTACTTC. As protein: CASSGRDRGINEQYF.

The CDR3 is CASNPDRPPYEQYF. The CDR3 DNA follows: TGTGCCAGCAACCCGGACAGGCCGCCCTACGAGCAGTACTTC. The chain carries TRBV7-9 and TRBJ2-7; 7 nucleotides match TRBD1. The CDR3 runs to 14 residues. After removal of 7 bases from V and 2 bases from J, the junction contained 8 bases not matched to a gene. CDR1 SEHNR and CDR2 FQNEAQ come from the germline V gene (reference sequence).

The chain employs TRBV11-3 and TRBJ1-4; 8 bases are shared with TRBD1. V lost 3 bases to trimming and J lost 4 bases; unmatched junction nucleotides: 13. CDR3 length: 18 residues. Germline assignment: CDR1 SGHNT and CDR2 YENEEA. The CDR3 is CASSFPGQGQGINEKLFF. The CDR3 nucleotides read TGTGCCAGCAGCTTTCCCGGACAGGGACAAGGGATTAATGAAAAACTGTTTTTT.

V gene TRBV15 combines with J gene TRBJ2-1; 11 bases are a match to TRBD2. With V trimmed by 3 bases and J by 5 bases, 3 bases remained unmatched. CDR1 is LNHNV, CDR2 YYDKDF, per germline (reference sequence). The CDR3 sequence is 15 residues long. The CDR3 loop is CATSRGTSGDNEQFF. CDR3 DNA: TGTGCCACCAGCAGGGGGACTAGCGGAGACAATGAGCAGTTCTTC.

J is TRBJ2-3 and V is TRBV29-1; the match to TRBD1 covers 8 bases. The CDR3 length is 13 residues. Germline V CDR1 and CDR2: SQVTM, ANQGSEA. V lost 4 bases and J lost 6; bases outside the gene matches: 6. The CDR3 sequence is CSVGQGALDTQYF. The CDR3 DNA reads as TGCAGCGTTGGGCAGGGGGCGCTTGATACGCAGTATTTT.

The rearrangement links TRBV19 to TRBJ1-5; D unclear. CDR3 length: 13 residues. CDR1 is LNHDA and CDR2 is SQIVND in the germline V gene (reference sequence). The germline V and J ends were trimmed by 8 bases and 4 bases, with 12 bases remaining between them. CDR3: CASDKLTNQPQHF. The DNA for the CDR3 is TGTGCCAGTGACAAACTCACTAATCAGCCCCAGCATTTT.

This rearrangement joins TRBV5-6 to TRBJ1-2; D possibly corresponds to TRBD1 (6 bases). There are 13 residues in the CDR3. From germline, CDR1 is SGHDT and CDR2 YYEEEE. V was clipped by 3 bases and J by 4 bases, with 10 bases between them. The CDR3 sequence: CASSSWTVYGYTF. In nucleotides, the CDR3 is TGTGCCAGCAGCTCATGGACAGTCTATGGCTACACCTTC.

The rearrangement joins TRBV6-5 to TRBJ2-5; 9 bases match TRBD2. The V gene end was trimmed by 4 bases and the J gene end by 2 bases; junction bases not matched to a gene: 2. From germline, CDR1 is MNHEY and CDR2 SVGAGI. CDR3 length: 14 residues. In DNA, the CDR3 is TGTGCCAGCAGTTCTCTAGCGGGACAAGAGACCCAGTACTTC. This encodes CASSSLAGQETQYF.

This rearrangement joins TRBV19 to TRBJ2-7; D gene unclear. Germline V gene sequence: CDR1 LNHDA, CDR2 SQIVND (reference sequence). Trimming removed 1 base from V and 5 bases from J, with 9 bases in between. The CDR3 is 13 amino acids. The CDR3 coding sequence is TGTGCCAGTAGTATAGCACAGCCAGACGAGCAGTACTTC. This gives the protein CASSIAQPDEQYF.

The V call is TRBV15, the J call TRBJ1-2; 7 bases fit TRBD1. This CDR3 is built from 14 residues. The germline V gene encodes CDR1 LNHNV and CDR2 YYDKDF (reference sequence). V gave up 5 bases and J gave up 3 bases; unmatched junction bases: 6. CDR3 DNA: TGTGCCACCAGCGGAGGGACAGACTACTATGGCTACACCTTC. This gives the protein CATSGGTDYYGYTF.

The chain employs TRBV3-1 (or the pseudogene TRBV3-2) and TRBJ1-2, with D tentatively TRBD1 (6 bases). This CDR3 comprises 12 residues. V was clipped by 8 bases and J by 6 bases, with 13 bases between them. Germline CDR1 is LGHDT and CDR2 is YNNKEL (reference sequence). CDR3 bases: TGTGCCAGCGCGCACCAGGGGCATGGCTACACCTTC. It encodes CASAHQGHGYTF.

This sequence joins TRBV7-9 and TRBJ1-5, with D maybe TRBD1 (6 bases). The germline gives CDR1 SEHNR, CDR2 FQNEAQ (reference sequence). CDR3 length: 17 amino acids. V was shortened by 1 base and J by 4 bases, with 17 bases between the two germline ends. CDR3: CASSLDQGFGRNQPQHF. The CDR3 DNA follows: TGTGCCAGCAGCTTAGATCAGGGGTTTGGCAGAAATCAGCCCCAGCATTTT.

The gene calls are TRBV29-1 and TRBJ2-4, with unresolved D. Germline V gene sequence: CDR1 SQVTM, CDR2 ANQGSEA. The CDR3 is 12 amino acids. The V gene lost 4 bases and the J gene lost 0 bases, with 4 bases spanning the gap. The CDR3 reads CSVGLAKNIQYF. CDR3 sequence (DNA): TGCAGCGTTGGACTAGCCAAAAACATTCAGTACTTC.